Shown below are 10 T cell receptor beta chains from a single sample sequenced in a study of TIL therapy for anti-PD-1-resistant metastatic lung cancer. The time point: pre-treatment sample, taken before nivolumab and TIL therapy. Sequencing used immunoSEQ v3. The table came from immunoSEQ multiplex PCR; TCRdb's copy has only in-frame clones and leaves some out. Of about 12,000 clones listed, roughly three quarters are singletons. The specimen was blood, collected at baseline. Receptors were obtained from a person aged 25-85 years with non-small cell lung cancer.

The V gene is TRBV11-2, the J gene TRBJ1-2; the D is unclear. The CDR3 has 13 amino acids. V lost 6 bases and J lost 3, with 11 bases in between. CDR1 and CDR2 from the germline V gene are SGHAT and FQNNGV. The CDR3 nucleotides are TGTGCCAGCAGGAATCTCCGGCACTATGGCTACACCTTC. It specifies CASRNLRHYGYTF.

The chain recombines TRBV7-2 with TRBJ2-3; 7 nucleotides match TRBD2. V lost 5 bases to trimming and J lost 1 base; unmatched junction nucleotides: 6. The CDR3 totals 15 residues. In germline, CDR1 is SGHTA, CDR2 FQGNSA. The CDR3 DNA follows: TGTGCCAGCAGCCCCCGCCGGGGGGGCACAGATACGCAGTATTTT. This sequence encodes CASSPRRGGTDTQYF.

This clone turned up a few times. The chain has TRBV5-1 and TRBJ1-1, with D perhaps matching TRBD1 (6 bases). The V end lost 4 bases, the J end lost 1 base, and 14 bases lay between the germline ends. The CDR3 is 15 amino acids. The germline gives CDR1 SGHRS, CDR2 YFSETQ. The CDR3 sequence: CASSETGPRNTEAFF. CDR3 DNA sequence: TGCGCCAGCAGCGAGACAGGTCCTCGGAACACTGAAGCTTTCTTT. The full variable domain, with the rest looked up from reference TRBV5-1 and TRBJ1-1, is KAGVTQTPRYLIKTRGQQVTLSCSPISGHRSVSWYQQTPGQGLQFLFEYFSETQRNKGNFPGRFSGRQFSNSRSEMNVSTLELGDSALYLCASSETGPRNTEAFFGQGTRLTVV.

The chain links TRBV19 to TRBJ1-2, with 7 bases matching TRBD1. Unmatched junction bases numbered 4, after V lost 3 bases and J lost 0 bases. Germline V gene sequence: CDR1 LNHDA, CDR2 SQIVND (reference sequence). The CDR3 is 15 residues long. CDR3 DNA sequence: TGTGCCAGTAGTATTGGACAGGTGACTAACTATGGCTACACCTTC. This sequence encodes CASSIGQVTNYGYTF.

The chain joins TRBV18 to TRBJ2-5; a weak D match, TRBD2 (5 bases). Germline assignment: CDR1 KGHSH and CDR2 LQKENI. Trimming removed 6 bases from V and 1 base from J, with 12 bases in between. The CDR3 has 14 amino acids. In nucleotides, the CDR3 is TGTGCCAGCTCCCTGGGTCGGGGCCAAGAGACCCAGTACTTC. Translation: CASSLGRGQETQYF.

The chain joins TRBV6-6 to TRBJ2-7; no clear D. Germline V gene lookup returns CDR1 MNHNY and CDR2 SVGAGI (reference sequence). CDR3 length equals 14 residues. V was trimmed by 0 bases and J by 6 bases, leaving 12 bases between them. The CDR3 coding sequence is TGTGCCAGCAGTTACTCGAGGCTAGTTGGCGAGCAGTACTTC. Translating gives CASSYSRLVGEQYF.

The chain employs TRBV27 and TRBJ1-2; possible D gene TRBD1, 5 bases. V was trimmed by 2 bases and J by 3 bases, leaving 13 bases between them. The CDR3 totals 15 residues. Germline CDR1 MNHEY, CDR2 SMNVEV (reference sequence). DNA of the CDR3: TGTGCCAGCAGTTTAAGTGGGGGATCTTACTATGGCTACACCTTC. It translates to CASSLSGGSYYGYTF.

Only a few counts were recorded for this clone. This chain joins TRBV10-2 and TRBJ2-2; 10 bases map to TRBD2. The germline V gene has CDR1 WSHSY and CDR2 SAAADI. CDR3 length: 19 residues. J lost 4 bases, V lost 0 bases, and 11 bases had no gene match. The CDR3 protein is CASSESILAGWFFTGELFF. Written as DNA, the CDR3 is TGCGCCAGCAGTGAGTCGATACTAGCGGGATGGTTTTTCACCGGGGAGCTGTTTTTT.

This rearrangement joins TRBV6-1 to TRBJ1-4, with D uncertain. Per germline, CDR1 MNHNS and CDR2 SASEGT. V gave up 3 bases and J gave up 7 bases, with 9 bases separating them. This CDR3 has 13 residues. CDR3: CASSDGRSEKLFF. The CDR3 region has the DNA TGTGCCAGCAGTGACGGGAGGAGTGAAAAACTGTTTTTT.

The chain combines TRBV6-5 with TRBJ2-7; D unresolved. Deletions cut 7 bases from V and 2 bases from J, with 18 bases between. CDR3 length: 15 residues. CDR1 is MNHEY and CDR2 is SVGAGI in the germline V gene. The CDR3 DNA follows: TGTGCCAGCATCCCCGTTCCAGGTCAGACCTACGAGCAGTACTTC. It yields the protein CASIPVPGQTYEQYF.